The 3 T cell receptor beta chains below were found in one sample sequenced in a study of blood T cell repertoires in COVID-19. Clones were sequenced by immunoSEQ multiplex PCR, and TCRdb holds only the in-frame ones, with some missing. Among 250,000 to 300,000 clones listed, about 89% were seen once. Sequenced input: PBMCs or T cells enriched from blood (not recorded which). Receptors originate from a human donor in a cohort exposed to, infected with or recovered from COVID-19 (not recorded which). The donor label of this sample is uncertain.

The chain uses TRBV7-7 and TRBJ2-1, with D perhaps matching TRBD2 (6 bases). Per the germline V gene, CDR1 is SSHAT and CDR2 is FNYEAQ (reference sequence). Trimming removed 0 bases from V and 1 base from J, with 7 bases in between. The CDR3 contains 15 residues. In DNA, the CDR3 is TGTGCCAGCAGCTTAGCGGCGGGGTCCTACAATGAGCAGTTCTTC. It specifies CASSLAAGSYNEQFF.

This CDR3 reads CASSQINQQGVAFF. Written as DNA, the CDR3 is TGTGCCAGCAGCCAGATAAACCAACAGGGCGTAGCTTTCTTT. J is TRBJ1-1 and V is TRBV3-1 (or the pseudogene TRBV3-2); D possibly corresponds to TRBD1 (6 bases). Looked up from germline, CDR1 is LGHDT and CDR2 is YNNKEL (reference sequence). This CDR3 has 14 residues. V shed 3 bases and J shed 10 bases, with 18 bases lying between them.

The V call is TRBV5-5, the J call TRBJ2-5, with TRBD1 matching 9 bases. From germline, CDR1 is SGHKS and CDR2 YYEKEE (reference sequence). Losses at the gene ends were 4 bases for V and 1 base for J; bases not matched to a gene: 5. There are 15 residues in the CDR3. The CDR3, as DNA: TGTGCCAGCAGCCCCTGGGGACAGGGCCAAGAGACCCAGTACTTC. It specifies CASSPWGQGQETQYF.